One and the same sample provided the 10 T cell receptor beta chains below, sequenced in a study of Ad26.COV2.S vaccination and SARS-CoV-2 variants (dated by TCRdb to about 2021). Per the publication, the treatment or condition label means: approximately 18 received Ad26.COV2.S at low or high dose, single or two shots; about 5 received placebo; per-sample allocation not given. For vaccine and placebo recipients, the sequenced repertoires came from samples collected on day 63 after the first injection. The protocol used for the library was the immunoSEQ multiplex PCR assay. This is the immuneACCESS table as TCRdb keeps it, with only in-frame sequences that have V and J called. A part of the clones is gone; compared with another copy, unresolved V genes explain less than half, and the rest is unexplained. Here the sample has a few hundred thousand clones; over 75% occur a single time. The biggest ten clones account for 1.5% to 2% of the sample.

The sequencing here drew on peripheral blood, taken in a trial of Ad26.COV2.S vaccine versus placebo. Receptors originate from a person aged 18-60 years who received the Ad26.COV2.S COVID-19 vaccine or a placebo.

This sequence joins TRBV5-1 and TRBJ1-2, with 8 bases that match TRBD1. This CDR3 contains 15 residues. Germline V gene lookup returns CDR1 SGHRS and CDR2 YFSETQ. V was pared by 0 bases and J by 2 bases, with 3 bases of the junction left unmatched. The CDR3 protein is CASSLARGRNYGYTF. The DNA of the CDR3 is TGCGCCAGCAGCTTGGCCAGGGGGCGGAACTATGGCTACACCTTC. The full variable domain, rest sourced from reference TRBV5-1 and TRBJ1-2, is KAGVTQTPRYLIKTRGQQVTLSCSPISGHRSVSWYQQTPGQGLQFLFEYFSETQRNKGNFPGRFSGRQFSNSRSEMNVSTLELGDSALYLCASSLARGRNYGYTFGSGTRLTVV.

The chain has TRBV4-1 and TRBJ2-7, with 13 bases lining up with TRBD2. There are 17 residues in the CDR3. J gave up 0 bases and V 2 bases, and 4 bases lay outside the gene matches. Germline CDR1 MGHRA, CDR2 YSYEKL. CDR3: CASSQPTSGRTSYEQYF. The CDR3 nucleotides read TGCGCCAGCAGCCAACCGACTAGCGGGAGGACCTCCTACGAGCAGTACTTC.

The chain employs TRBV3-1 (or the pseudogene TRBV3-2) and TRBJ2-1, with a tentative D call TRBD1 (5 bases). With 8 bases removed from V and 2 bases from J, the gap between germline ends came to 13 bases. This CDR3 contains 14 residues. Germline V CDR1 and CDR2: LGHDT, YNNKEL (reference sequence). The CDR3 region has the DNA TGTGCCAGCCAGCAGGGAACAACCTACAATGAGCAGTTCTTC. Protein sequence: CASQQGTTYNEQFF.

The chain links TRBV3-1 (or the pseudogene TRBV3-2) to TRBJ2-7; D may be TRBD2 (5 bases). Trimming took 1 base from V and 1 from J, leaving 20 bases between them. CDR1 is LGHDT and CDR2 is YNNKEL in the germline V gene (reference sequence). CDR3 size: 18 residues. DNA of the CDR3: TGTGCCAGCAGCCAAGGGCGGACTGGCCGCGAATTTTCCTACGAGCAGTACTTC. Amino acids: CASSQGRTGREFSYEQYF.

The chain carries TRBV19 and TRBJ2-7, with 10 bases lining up with TRBD1. The CDR3 spans 15 residues. V lost 1 base, J lost 3 bases, and 3 bases stayed unmatched. Looked up from germline, CDR1 is LNHDA and CDR2 is SQIVND (reference sequence). This chain's CDR3 is CASSIAGTGDYEQYF. The CDR3 bases are TGTGCCAGTAGTATAGCCGGGACAGGGGACTACGAGCAGTACTTC.

This chain links TRBV10-3 with TRBJ2-1; 7 bases are shared with TRBD2. This CDR3 comprises 15 residues. V lost 10 bases, J lost 7 bases, and 16 bases stayed unmatched. The germline V gene has CDR1 ENHRY and CDR2 SYGVKD. This CDR3 reads CASKEEGGPGNEQFF. The CDR3 DNA sequence: TGTGCCAGCAAAGAAGAGGGAGGGCCTGGGAATGAGCAGTTCTTC.

The rearrangement links TRBV6-6 to TRBJ2-7; 8 bases line up with TRBD2. This CDR3 region has 16 residues. V trimming: 6 bases; J trimming: 5 bases; junction bases outside the gene matches: 15. From germline, CDR1 is MNHNY and CDR2 SVGAGI (reference sequence). The DNA for the CDR3 is TGTGCCAGCAGCTTCCCGTCACGGGAGGGCCTTCACGAGCAGTACTTC. It specifies CASSFPSREGLHEQYF.

DNA for the CDR3: TGTGCCAGCAGCCAAGATGGGCTAGCGTTGGGCGAGCAGTACTTC. Its protein product is CASSQDGLALGEQYF. The V and J genes are TRBV14 and TRBJ2-7, with a tentative D call TRBD2 (6 bases). Germline-derived CDR1 and CDR2 are SGHDN and FVKESK. This CDR3 is 15 amino acids long. The germline V and J ends were trimmed by 0 bases and 6 bases, with 15 bases remaining between them.

The genes are TRBV3-1 (or the pseudogene TRBV3-2) and TRBJ1-1, with D hard to call. The V end lost 1 base, the J end lost 11 bases, and 14 bases lay between the germline ends. The CDR3 loop spans 13 amino acids. The germline V gene encodes CDR1 LGHDT and CDR2 YNNKEL (reference sequence). This CDR3 reads CASSQAAVRRAFF. The DNA for the CDR3 is TGTGCCAGCAGCCAAGCTGCCGTGAGGAGGGCTTTCTTT.

The chain carries TRBV6-5 and TRBJ2-7, with D unresolved. Germline V gene data show CDR1 as MNHEY and CDR2 as SVGAGI. Between the trimmed V and J ends, which lost 2 bases and 0 bases, there was a span of 11 bases. This CDR3 spans 15 amino acids. CDR3 in amino acids: CASSYRRASSYEQYF. The CDR3, as DNA: TGTGCCAGCAGTTACCGTCGCGCCAGCTCCTACGAGCAGTACTTC.